This T cell receptor (beta chain) was captured by sequencing in a study of CD8 T cells in ankylosing spondylitis. Overall study results and limits: Disease-linked clones displayed a CD8+ phenotype and appeared relatively rarely in peripheral blood. A TCR beta motif of under 10 highly homologous variants appeared characteristic of ankylosing spondylitis blood. Several of the motif variants were reported before in synovial fluid and blood from reactive arthritis.

There are many counts of this clonotype. The antigen remains unidentified. Quantitative molecular-barcoded 5'-RACE generated the TCR beta libraries. TCRdb itself ran the 5' RACE reads through MiXCR, one entry per CDR3 protein. The table shows 200,000 or so distinct CDR3 sequences, with over 10% occurring only once. Germline values: CDR1 SGHRS, CDR2 YFSETQ. V gave up 1 base and J gave up 4 bases; unmatched junction bases: 8. The CDR3 sequence is 15 residues long. This clonotype was obtained from a female donor with ankylosing spondylitis or in good health (not recorded which). The sample comprised blood, either unsorted or a sorted T cell fraction (not recorded which). V usage is TRBV5-1 and J usage is TRBJ2-7; 7 nucleotides line up with TRBD2. This CDR3 reads CASSLRASGVYEQYF. CDR3 nucleotides: TGCGCCAGCAGCTTGCGGGCTAGCGGAGTTTACGAGCAGTACTTC.